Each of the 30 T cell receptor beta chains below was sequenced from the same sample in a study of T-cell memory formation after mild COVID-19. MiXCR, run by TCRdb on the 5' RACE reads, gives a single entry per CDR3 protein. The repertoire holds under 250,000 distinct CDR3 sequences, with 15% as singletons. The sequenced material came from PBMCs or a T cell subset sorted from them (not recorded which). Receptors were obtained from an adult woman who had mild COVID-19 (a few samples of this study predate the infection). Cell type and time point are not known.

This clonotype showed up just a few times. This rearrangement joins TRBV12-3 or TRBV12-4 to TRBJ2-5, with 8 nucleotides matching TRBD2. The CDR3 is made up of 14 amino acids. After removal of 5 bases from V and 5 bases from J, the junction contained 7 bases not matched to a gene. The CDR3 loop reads CASSQRGGLETQYF. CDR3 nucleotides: TGTGCCAGCAGTCAACGGGGGGGCCTTGAGACCCAGTACTTC.

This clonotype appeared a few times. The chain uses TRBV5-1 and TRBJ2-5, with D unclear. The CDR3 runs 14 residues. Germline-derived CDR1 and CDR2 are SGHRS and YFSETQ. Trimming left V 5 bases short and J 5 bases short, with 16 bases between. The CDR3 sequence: CASSLTVVEETQYF. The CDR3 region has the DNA TGCGCCAGCAGTCTTACGGTGGTTGAGGAGACCCAGTACTTC.

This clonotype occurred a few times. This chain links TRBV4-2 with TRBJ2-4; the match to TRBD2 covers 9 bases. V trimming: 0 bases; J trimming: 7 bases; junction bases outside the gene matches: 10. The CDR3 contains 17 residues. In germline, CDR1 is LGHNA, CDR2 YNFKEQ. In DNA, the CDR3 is TGTGCCAGCAGCCAAGATTATAGTCTAGCGGGGCGGAACATTCAGTACTTC. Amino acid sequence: CASSQDYSLAGRNIQYF.

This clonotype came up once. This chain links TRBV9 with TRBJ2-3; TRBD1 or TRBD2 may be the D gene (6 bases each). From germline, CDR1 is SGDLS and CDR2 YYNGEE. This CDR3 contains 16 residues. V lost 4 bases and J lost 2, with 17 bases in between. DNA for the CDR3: TGTGCCAGCAGCACAGGGACTTCATTGAACACAGATACGCAGTATTTT. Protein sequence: CASSTGTSLNTDTQYF.

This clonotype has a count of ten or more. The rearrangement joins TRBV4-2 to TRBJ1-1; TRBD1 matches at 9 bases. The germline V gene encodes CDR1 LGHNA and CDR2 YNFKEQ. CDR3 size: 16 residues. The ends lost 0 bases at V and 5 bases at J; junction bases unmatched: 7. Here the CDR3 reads CASSQEWGQGKTEAFF. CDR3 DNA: TGTGCCAGCAGCCAAGAATGGGGACAGGGAAAGACTGAAGCTTTCTTT.

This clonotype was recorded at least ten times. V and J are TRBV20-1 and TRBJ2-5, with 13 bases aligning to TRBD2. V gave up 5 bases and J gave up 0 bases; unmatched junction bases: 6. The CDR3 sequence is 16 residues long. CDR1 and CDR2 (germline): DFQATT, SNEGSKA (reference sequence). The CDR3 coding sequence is TGCAGTGCTCGCGGGACTAGCGGGGTCCACCAAGAGACCCAGTACTTC. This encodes CSARGTSGVHQETQYF.

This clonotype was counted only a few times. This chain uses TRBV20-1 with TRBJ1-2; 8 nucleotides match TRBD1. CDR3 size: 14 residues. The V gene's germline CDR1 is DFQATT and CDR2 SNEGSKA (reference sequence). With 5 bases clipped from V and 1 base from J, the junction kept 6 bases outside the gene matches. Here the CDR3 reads CSALGTGFNYGYTF. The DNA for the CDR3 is TGCAGTGCTCTCGGGACAGGATTTAACTATGGCTACACCTTC.

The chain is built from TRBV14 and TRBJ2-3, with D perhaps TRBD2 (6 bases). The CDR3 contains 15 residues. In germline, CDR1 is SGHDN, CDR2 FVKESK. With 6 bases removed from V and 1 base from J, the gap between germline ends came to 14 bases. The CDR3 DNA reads TGTGCCAGCAGTGAAGAAAGGGAGGGCACAGATACGCAGTATTTT. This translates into CASSEEREGTDTQYF.

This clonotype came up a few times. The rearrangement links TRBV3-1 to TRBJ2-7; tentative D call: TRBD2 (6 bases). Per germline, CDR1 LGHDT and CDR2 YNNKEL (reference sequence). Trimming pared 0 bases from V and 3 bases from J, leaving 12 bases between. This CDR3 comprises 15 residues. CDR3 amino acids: CASSQDGTSLYEQYF. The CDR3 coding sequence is TGTGCCAGCAGCCAAGATGGGACTTCGCTCTACGAGCAGTACTTC.

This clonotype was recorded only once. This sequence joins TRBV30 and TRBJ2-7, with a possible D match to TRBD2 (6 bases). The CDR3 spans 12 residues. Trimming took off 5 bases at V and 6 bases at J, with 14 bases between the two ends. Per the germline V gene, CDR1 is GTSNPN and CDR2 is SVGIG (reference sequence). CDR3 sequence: CAWGRTLGEQYF. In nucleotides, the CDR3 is TGTGCCTGGGGGAGGACCTTGGGCGAGCAGTACTTC.

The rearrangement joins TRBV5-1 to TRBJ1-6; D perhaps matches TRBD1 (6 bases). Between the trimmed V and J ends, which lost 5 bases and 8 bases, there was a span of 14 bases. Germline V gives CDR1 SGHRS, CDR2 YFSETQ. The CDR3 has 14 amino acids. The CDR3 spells CASSSGQRDSPLHF. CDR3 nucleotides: TGCGCCAGCAGTTCCGGACAGCGTGATTCACCCCTCCACTTT.

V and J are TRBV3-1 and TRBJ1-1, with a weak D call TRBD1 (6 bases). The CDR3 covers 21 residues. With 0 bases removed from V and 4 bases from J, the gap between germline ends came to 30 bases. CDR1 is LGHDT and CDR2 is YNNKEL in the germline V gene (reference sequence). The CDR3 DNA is TGTGCCAGCAGCCAAGATCTGAGGGCCGCAGGGGAGAGGGAACGGGCCACTGAAGCTTTCTTT. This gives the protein CASSQDLRAAGERERATEAFF.

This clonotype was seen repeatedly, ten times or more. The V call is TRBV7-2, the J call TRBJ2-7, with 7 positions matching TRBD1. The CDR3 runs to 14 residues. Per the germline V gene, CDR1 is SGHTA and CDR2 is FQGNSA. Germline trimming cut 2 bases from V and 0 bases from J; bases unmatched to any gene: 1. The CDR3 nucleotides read TGTGCCAGCAGCTTAAGGGACAGCTCCTACGAGCAGTACTTC. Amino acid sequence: CASSLRDSSYEQYF.

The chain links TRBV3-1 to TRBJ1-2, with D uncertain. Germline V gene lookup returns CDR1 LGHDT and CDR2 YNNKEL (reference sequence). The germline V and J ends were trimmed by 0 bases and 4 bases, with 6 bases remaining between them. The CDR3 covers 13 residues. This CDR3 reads CASSQDWGYGYTF. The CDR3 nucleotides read TGTGCCAGCAGCCAAGATTGGGGCTATGGCTACACCTTC.

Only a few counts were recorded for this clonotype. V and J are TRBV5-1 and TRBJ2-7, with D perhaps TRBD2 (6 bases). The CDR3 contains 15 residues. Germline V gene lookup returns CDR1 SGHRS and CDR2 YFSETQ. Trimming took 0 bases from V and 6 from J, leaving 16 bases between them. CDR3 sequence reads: CASSLGSTWRGEQYF. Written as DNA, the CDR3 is TGCGCCAGCAGCTTGGGGTCGACATGGCGGGGCGAGCAGTACTTC.

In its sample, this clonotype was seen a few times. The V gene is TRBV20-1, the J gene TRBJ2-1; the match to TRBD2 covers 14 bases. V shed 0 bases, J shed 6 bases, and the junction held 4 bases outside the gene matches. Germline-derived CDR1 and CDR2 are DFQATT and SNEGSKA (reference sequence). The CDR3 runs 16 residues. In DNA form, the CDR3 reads TGCAGTGCTAGAGACCCCGGGACTAGCGGGAGCAATGAGCAGTTCTTC. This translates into CSARDPGTSGSNEQFF.

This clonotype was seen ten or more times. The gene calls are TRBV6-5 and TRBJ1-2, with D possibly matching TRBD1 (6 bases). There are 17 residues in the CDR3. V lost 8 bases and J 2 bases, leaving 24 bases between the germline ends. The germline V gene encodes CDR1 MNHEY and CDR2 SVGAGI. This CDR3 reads CASRAGLRRGFNYGYTF. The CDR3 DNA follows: TGTGCCAGCCGGGCGGGTCTTCGGAGGGGGTTCAACTATGGCTACACCTTC.

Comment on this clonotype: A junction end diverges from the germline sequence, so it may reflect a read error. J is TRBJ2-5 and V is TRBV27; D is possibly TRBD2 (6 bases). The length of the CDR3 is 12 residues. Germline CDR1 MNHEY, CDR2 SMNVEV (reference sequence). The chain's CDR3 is CASSTTGTHFHF. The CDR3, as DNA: TGTGCCAGCAGTACCACCGGGACTCACTTTCACTTC.

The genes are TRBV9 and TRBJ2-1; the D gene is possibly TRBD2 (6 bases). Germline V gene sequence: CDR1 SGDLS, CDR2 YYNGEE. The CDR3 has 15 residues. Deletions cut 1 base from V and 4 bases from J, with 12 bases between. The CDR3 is CASSVQGGPYNEQFF. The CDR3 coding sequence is TGTGCCAGCAGCGTACAGGGAGGACCATACAATGAGCAGTTCTTC.

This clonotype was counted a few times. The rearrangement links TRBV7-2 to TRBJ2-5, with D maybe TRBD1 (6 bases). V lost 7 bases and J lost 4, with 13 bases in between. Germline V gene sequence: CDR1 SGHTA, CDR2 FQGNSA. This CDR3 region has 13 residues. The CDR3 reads CASNRVHGETQYF. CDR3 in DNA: TGTGCCAGCAACAGGGTTCATGGAGAGACCCAGTACTTC. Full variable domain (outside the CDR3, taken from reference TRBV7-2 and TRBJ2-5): GAGVSQSPSNKVTEKGKDVELRCDPISGHTALYWYRQSLGQGLEFLIYFQGNSAPDKSGLPSDRFSAERTGGSVSTLTIQRTQQEDSAVYLCASNRVHGETQYFGPGTRLLVL.

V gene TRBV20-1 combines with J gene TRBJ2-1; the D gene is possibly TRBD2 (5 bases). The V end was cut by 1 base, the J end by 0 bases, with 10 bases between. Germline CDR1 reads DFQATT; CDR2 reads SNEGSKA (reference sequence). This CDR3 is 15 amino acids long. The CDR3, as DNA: TGCAGTGCTAGAGGGACTTCCAGCTCCTACAATGAGCAGTTCTTC. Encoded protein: CSARGTSSSYNEQFF.

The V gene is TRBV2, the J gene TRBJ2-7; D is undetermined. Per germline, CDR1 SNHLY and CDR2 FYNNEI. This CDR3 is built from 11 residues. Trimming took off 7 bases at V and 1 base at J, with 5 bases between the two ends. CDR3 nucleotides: TGTGCCAGCACGGTATCCTACGAGCAGTACTTC. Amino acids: CASTVSYEQYF.

DNA for the CDR3: TGCGCCAGCAGCCAAACAGCAGCTGTGGACGAGCAGTACTTC. Amino acid sequence: CASSQTAAVDEQYF. The chain employs TRBV4-3 and TRBJ2-7; unclear D gene. This CDR3 has 14 residues. The germline V gene has CDR1 LGHNA and CDR2 YSLEER. Trimming removed 2 bases from V and 5 bases from J, with 13 bases in between.

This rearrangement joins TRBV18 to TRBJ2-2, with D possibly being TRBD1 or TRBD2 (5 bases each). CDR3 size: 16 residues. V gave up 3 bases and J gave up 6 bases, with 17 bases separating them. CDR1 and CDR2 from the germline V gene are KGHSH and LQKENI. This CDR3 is CASSPQGPSGAGELFF. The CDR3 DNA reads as TGTGCCAGCTCACCCCAGGGACCGAGCGGCGCCGGGGAGCTGTTTTTT.

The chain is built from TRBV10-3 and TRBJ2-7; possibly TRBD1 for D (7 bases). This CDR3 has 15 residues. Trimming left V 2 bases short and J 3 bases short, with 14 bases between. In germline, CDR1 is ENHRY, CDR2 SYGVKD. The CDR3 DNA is TGTGCCATCAGTGAGACCAACAGGGGAGGCTACGAGCAGTACTTC. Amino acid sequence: CAISETNRGGYEQYF.

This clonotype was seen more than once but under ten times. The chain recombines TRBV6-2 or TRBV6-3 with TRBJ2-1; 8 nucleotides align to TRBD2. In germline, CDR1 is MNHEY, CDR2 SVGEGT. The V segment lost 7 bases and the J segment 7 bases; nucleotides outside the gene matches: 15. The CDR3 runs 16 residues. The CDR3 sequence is CASNSPSSGSWNEQFF. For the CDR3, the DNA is TGTGCCAGCAATTCCCCCAGCAGCGGGAGTTGGAATGAGCAGTTCTTC.

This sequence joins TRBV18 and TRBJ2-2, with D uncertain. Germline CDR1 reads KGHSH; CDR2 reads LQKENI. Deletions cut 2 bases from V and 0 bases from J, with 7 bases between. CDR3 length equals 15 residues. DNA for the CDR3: TGTGCCAGCTCACCAGGGCGCGCGAACACCGGGGAGCTGTTTTTT. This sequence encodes CASSPGRANTGELFF.

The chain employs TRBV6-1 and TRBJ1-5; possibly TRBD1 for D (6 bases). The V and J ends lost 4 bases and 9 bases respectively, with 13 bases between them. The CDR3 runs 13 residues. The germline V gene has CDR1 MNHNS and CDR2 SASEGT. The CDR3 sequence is CASSGTEARPQHF. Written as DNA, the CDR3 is TGTGCCAGCAGTGGGACAGAGGCTCGGCCCCAGCATTTT.

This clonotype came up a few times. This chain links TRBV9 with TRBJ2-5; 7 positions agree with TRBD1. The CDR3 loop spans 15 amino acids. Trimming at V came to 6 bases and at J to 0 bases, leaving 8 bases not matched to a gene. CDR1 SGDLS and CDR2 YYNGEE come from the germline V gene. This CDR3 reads CASTRQGEYQETQYF. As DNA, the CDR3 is TGTGCCAGCACTCGACAGGGAGAGTACCAAGAGACCCAGTACTTC.

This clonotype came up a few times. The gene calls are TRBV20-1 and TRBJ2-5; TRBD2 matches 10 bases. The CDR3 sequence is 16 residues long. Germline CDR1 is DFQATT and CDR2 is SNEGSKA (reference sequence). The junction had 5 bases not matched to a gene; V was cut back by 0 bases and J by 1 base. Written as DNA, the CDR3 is TGCAGTGCTAGAGACCGGGGACTAGCGACCCAAGAGACCCAGTACTTC. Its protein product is CSARDRGLATQETQYF.